Listed here are 8 T cell receptor beta chains from one sample, sequenced in a study of T-cell reconstitution after alpha-beta-depleted transplantation in children. Library preparation (for TCRbeta) was performed with unique molecular identifiers. TCRdb itself ran the PCR reads through MiXCR, one entry per CDR3 protein. The table has 75,000 to 80,000 distinct CDR3 sequences, less than 20% seen once. Specimen: PBMCs, mostly from graft donor cells, collected 360 days after TCRalphabeta/CD19-depleted stem cell transplant. Source of these receptors: a male patient between 2 and 10 years old who had a stem cell transplant for acute lymphoblastic leukemia, so the T cells may come from the graft donor.

The CDR3 here is CATSDALNTEAFF. DNA for the CDR3: TGTGCCACCAGTGATGCACTGAACACTGAAGCTTTCTTT. This chain uses TRBV24-1 with TRBJ1-1; D unclear. This CDR3 comprises 13 residues. Deletions cut 3 bases from V and 0 bases from J, with 4 bases between. CDR1 is KGHDR, CDR2 SFDVKD, per germline.

In its sample, this clonotype was seen a few times. The chain carries TRBV12-3 or TRBV12-4 and TRBJ2-6; D call uncertain. This CDR3 is built from 17 residues. V shed 5 bases and J shed 2 bases, with 16 bases lying between them. CDR3 loop: CASSPLLSSTGANVLTF. The DNA of the CDR3 is TGTGCCAGCAGTCCCCTCCTCTCAAGTACTGGGGCCAACGTCCTGACTTTC.

This clonotype was counted only a few times. V usage is TRBV4-1 and J usage is TRBJ2-3; D is uncertain. There are 14 residues in the CDR3. The germline V gene has CDR1 MGHRA and CDR2 YSYEKL. The V and J ends lost 1 base and 1 base respectively, with 6 bases between them. The CDR3 region has the DNA TGCGCCAGCAGCCAAGGACGTGGCACAGATACGCAGTATTTT. Translating gives CASSQGRGTDTQYF.

The chain combines TRBV5-1 with TRBJ2-3; 8 nucleotides match TRBD2. This CDR3 contains 15 residues. Germline values: CDR1 SGHRS, CDR2 YFSETQ. V dropped 0 bases and J dropped 4; count of bases not matched to a gene: 4. The CDR3 sequence: CASSLDGREADTQYF. The CDR3 DNA reads as TGCGCCAGCAGCTTGGACGGGAGGGAAGCAGATACGCAGTATTTT.

This clonotype was detected only a few times. V and J are TRBV21-1 and TRBJ2-1; the table assigns TRBD2, which was not confirmed against the DNA. TRBV21-1 is a pseudogene segment. This CDR3 is 17 amino acids long. The CDR3 region is CASSKVRTSGSHNEQFF. The CDR3 coding sequence is TGTGCCAGCAGCAAAGTAAGAACTAGCGGGAGCCACAATGAGCAGTTCTTC.

The chain uses TRBV28 and TRBJ1-2, with TRBD1 as a possible D gene (6 bases). There are 13 residues in the CDR3. Germline V CDR1 and CDR2: MDHEN, SYDVKM. V lost 4 bases to trimming and J lost 3 bases, with 9 bases between them. Here the CDR3 reads CASSYGQHYGYTF. CDR3 DNA: TGTGCCAGCAGTTACGGACAGCACTATGGCTACACCTTC.

The chain links TRBV5-5 to TRBJ2-3, with TRBD2 matching over 11 bases. Germline V CDR1 and CDR2: SGHKS, YYEKEE (reference sequence). There are 18 residues in the CDR3. The ends lost 2 bases at V and 4 bases at J; junction bases unmatched: 12. Here the CDR3 reads CASSLRGLLAGASDTQYF. CDR3 DNA: TGTGCCAGCAGCTTAAGGGGACTACTAGCGGGAGCATCAGATACGCAGTATTTT.

A few counts support this clonotype. V and J are TRBV12-3 or TRBV12-4 and TRBJ2-1; 8 bases align to TRBD1. The CDR3 is made up of 16 amino acids. Trimming at V came to 0 bases and at J to 2 bases, leaving 3 bases not matched to a gene. Written as DNA, the CDR3 is TGTGCCAGCAGTTTAGCGGCGACAGGGGCCTACAATGAGCAGTTCTTC. Translated, it gives CASSLAATGAYNEQFF.